This T cell receptor beta chain appears in the sequencing data of a study of blood T cell repertoires in COVID-19. Study at large: The United States, Italy and Spain supplied acute and convalescent COVID-19 samples. PBMCs, B-cell-depleted T cells, or T cells provided the cDNA or gDNA that made up the material.

The germline gives CDR1 GTSNPN, CDR2 SVGIG (reference sequence). The CDR3 length is 14 residues. Trimming cost V 2 bases and J 3 bases; bases outside gene matches: 4. Original analysis: How many nucleated cells were present was estimated from reference gene primer amplification. The repertoire was sequenced with immunoSEQ multiplex PCR; TCRdb's copy has only in-frame clones and lacks some. V and J calls and clone size are those listed in that table; D and trimming were worked out from the DNA. The sample yields 200,000 to 250,000 clones, 88% seen once. Sequencing input: peripheral blood. This clonotype originated in a woman aged 55-75 years with acute or convalescent COVID-19. The chain joins TRBV30 to TRBJ2-7; 10 bases are a match to TRBD2. The chain's CDR3 is CAWSLAGGFYEQYF. CDR3 DNA: TGTGCCTGGAGTTTAGCGGGGGGCTTCTACGAGCAGTACTTC.